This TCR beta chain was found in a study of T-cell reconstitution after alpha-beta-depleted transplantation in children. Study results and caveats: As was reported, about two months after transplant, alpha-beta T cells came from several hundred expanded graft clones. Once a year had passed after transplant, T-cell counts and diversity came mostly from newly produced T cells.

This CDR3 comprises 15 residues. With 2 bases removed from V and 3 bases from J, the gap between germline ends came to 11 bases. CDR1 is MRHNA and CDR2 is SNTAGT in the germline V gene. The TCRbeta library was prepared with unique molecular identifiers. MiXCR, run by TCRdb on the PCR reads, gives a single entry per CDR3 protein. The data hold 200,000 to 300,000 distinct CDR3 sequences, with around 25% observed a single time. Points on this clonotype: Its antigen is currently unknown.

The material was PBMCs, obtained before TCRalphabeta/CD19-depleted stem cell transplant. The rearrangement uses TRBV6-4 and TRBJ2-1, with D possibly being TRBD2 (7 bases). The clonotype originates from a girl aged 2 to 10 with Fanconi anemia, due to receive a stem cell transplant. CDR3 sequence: CASSDGGAYYNEQFF. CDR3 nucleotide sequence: TGTGCCAGCAGTGACGGGGGGGCCTACTACAATGAGCAGTTCTTC.